The next 14 T cell receptor beta chains were all read from a single sample in a study of siplizumab effects on memory and regulatory T cells. Clones were read by immunoSEQ multiplex PCR, and TCRdb kept only the in-frame ones, dropping some. The sample carries more than 90,000 clones, 90% to 95% recorded once. The sequenced material came from non-Treg CD4+ T cells sorted from blood. These receptors were collected from a human donor in good health.

Only one count was recorded for this clone. The chain couples TRBV18 to TRBJ2-7, with D possibly TRBD1 on 5 matching bases. Germline assignment: CDR1 KGHSH and CDR2 LQKENI. The CDR3 is made up of 13 amino acids. V lost 1 base to trimming and J lost 2 bases, with 6 bases between them. The CDR3: CASSPQDTYEQYF. The DNA for the CDR3 is TGTGCCAGCTCACCACAGGACACCTACGAGCAGTACTTC.

The V and J genes are TRBV5-1 and TRBJ2-1, with D possibly being TRBD2 (7 bases). CDR3 length: 15 residues. V lost 1 base to trimming and J lost 9 bases, with 17 bases between them. Per germline, CDR1 SGHRS and CDR2 YFSETQ. DNA for the CDR3: TGCGCCAGCAGCTTGACAGGGAAAGCGGGATTTGAGCAGTTCTTC. Its protein is CASSLTGKAGFEQFF.

The rearrangement links TRBV11-2 to TRBJ1-2; 9 bases align to TRBD1. The CDR3 sequence is 13 residues long. CDR1 and CDR2 from the germline V gene are SGHAT and FQNNGV. V lost 7 bases to trimming and J lost 4 bases; unmatched junction nucleotides: 4. Here the CDR3 DNA reads TGTGCCAGCACCTTGACAGGGGGCTATGGCTACACCTTC. This sequence encodes CASTLTGGYGYTF.

The chain recombines TRBV12-5 with TRBJ2-5; D is perhaps TRBD1 (5 bases). The CDR3 totals 14 residues. V shed 5 bases and J shed 4 bases, with 14 bases lying between them. Germline-derived CDR1 and CDR2 are LGHNT and FRNRAP. The CDR3 nucleotides read TGTGCTAGTGGTCCTGGACAAGGTTTAGAGACCCAGTACTTC. Residues: CASGPGQGLETQYF.

The chain combines TRBV14 with TRBJ1-5, with D hard to call. The CDR3 has 13 amino acids. Per the germline V gene, CDR1 is SGHDN and CDR2 is FVKESK. Trimming took 0 bases from V and 6 from J, leaving 6 bases between them. The CDR3 DNA follows: TGTGCCAGCAGCCAAGATCTTAGTCAGCCCCAGCATTTT. Its protein product is CASSQDLSQPQHF.

The gene calls are TRBV19 and TRBJ2-7, with TRBD1 as a possible D gene (5 bases). Germline loops: CDR1 LNHDA, CDR2 SQIVND (reference sequence). The CDR3 is 15 amino acids. The V end lost 1 base, the J end lost 3 bases, and 13 bases lay between the germline ends. CDR3 sequence reads: CASSIAEQASYEQYF. CDR3 nucleotide sequence: TGTGCCAGTAGTATAGCTGAACAGGCTAGCTACGAGCAGTACTTC.

The chain employs TRBV25-1 and TRBJ2-1; 7 bases align to TRBD1. The CDR3 runs 14 residues. The V segment lost 6 bases and the J segment 3 bases; nucleotides outside the gene matches: 5. Germline V CDR1 and CDR2: MGHDK, SYGVNS. The CDR3 DNA reads TGTGCCAGCAGACCGGACAGGATCTACAATGAGCAGTTCTTC. Translated: CASRPDRIYNEQFF.

This clone appeared once. The V gene is TRBV7-9, the J gene TRBJ2-6, with D tentatively TRBD2 (6 bases). The length of the CDR3 is 15 residues. Trimming removed 5 bases at V and 4 bases at J, with 12 bases between. Germline V lookup: CDR1 SEHNR, CDR2 FQNEAQ (reference sequence). CDR3 nucleotide sequence: TGTGCCAGCAGCCACCGGGGGAGCGGGGCCAACGTCCTGACTTTC. As protein: CASSHRGSGANVLTF. Filled out from reference TRBV7-9 and TRBJ2-6, the complete variable domain reads DTGVSQNPRHKITKRGQNVTFRCDPISEHNRLYWYRQTLGQGPEFLTYFQNEAQLEKSRLLSDRFSAERPKGSFSTLEIQRTEQGDSAMYLCASSHRGSGANVLTFGAGSRLTVL.

The V gene is TRBV27, the J gene TRBJ2-3; possibly TRBD2 for D (7 bases). Looked up from germline, CDR1 is MNHEY and CDR2 is SMNVEV (reference sequence). The V and J ends lost 6 bases and 8 bases respectively, with 21 bases between them. The CDR3 contains 15 residues. As DNA, the CDR3 is TGTGCCAGCAGAAAAGGGGGGGGCCAATACAGTACGCAGTATTTT. Amino acid sequence: CASRKGGGQYSTQYF.

This clone has only one observation. V is TRBV15 and J is TRBJ2-1, with 8 bases matching TRBD2. The length of the CDR3 is 15 residues. After removal of 0 bases from V and 4 bases from J, the junction contained 2 bases not matched to a gene. From germline, CDR1 is LNHNV and CDR2 YYDKDF (reference sequence). CDR3 residues: CATSRDGRDYNEQFF. CDR3 in DNA: TGTGCCACCAGCAGAGACGGGAGGGATTACAATGAGCAGTTCTTC.

The chain uses TRBV19 and TRBJ2-5, with 9 bases aligning to TRBD1. Germline-derived CDR1 and CDR2 are LNHDA and SQIVND (reference sequence). V was pared by 7 bases and J by 3 bases, with 9 bases of the junction left unmatched. This CDR3 is built from 15 residues. Here the CDR3 reads CASTETGTGKETQYF. CDR3 sequence (DNA): TGTGCCAGTACGGAAACCGGGACAGGGAAAGAGACCCAGTACTTC.

In DNA form, the CDR3 reads TGTGCCAGCACTCGATTGGGTGATAGCGGGGTGCTGTTTTTT. Amino acid sequence: CASTRLGDSGVLFF. This chain links TRBV7-6 with TRBJ1-4; D remains unclear. CDR1 SGHVS and CDR2 FNYEAQ come from the germline V gene. V was trimmed by 7 bases and J by 14 bases, leaving 23 bases between them. CDR3 length equals 14 residues.

The chain carries TRBV30 and TRBJ2-5; 9 bases line up with TRBD1. The CDR3 length is 16 residues. The V and J ends lost 3 bases and 2 bases, in that order; junction bases with no gene match: 10. Germline V CDR1 and CDR2: GTSNPN, SVGIG (reference sequence). The DNA for the CDR3 is TGTGCCTGGAGGCTAGGGGGGACAGGGAGGCAAGAGACCCAGTACTTC. Amino acids: CAWRLGGTGRQETQYF.

The V gene is TRBV5-1, the J gene TRBJ2-5; 13 nucleotides match TRBD2. CDR3 size: 17 residues. Germline V gene lookup returns CDR1 SGHRS and CDR2 YFSETQ. V lost 4 bases to trimming and J lost 0 bases; unmatched junction nucleotides: 6. The CDR3 nucleotides are TGCGCCAGCAGCACGGGACTAGCGGGGAGGAACCAAGAGACCCAGTACTTC. Amino acids: CASSTGLAGRNQETQYF. Full variable domain (missing parts from reference TRBV5-1 and TRBJ2-5): KAGVTQTPRYLIKTRGQQVTLSCSPISGHRSVSWYQQTPGQGLQFLFEYFSETQRNKGNFPGRFSGRQFSNSRSEMNVSTLELGDSALYLCASSTGLAGRNQETQYFGPGTRLLVL.